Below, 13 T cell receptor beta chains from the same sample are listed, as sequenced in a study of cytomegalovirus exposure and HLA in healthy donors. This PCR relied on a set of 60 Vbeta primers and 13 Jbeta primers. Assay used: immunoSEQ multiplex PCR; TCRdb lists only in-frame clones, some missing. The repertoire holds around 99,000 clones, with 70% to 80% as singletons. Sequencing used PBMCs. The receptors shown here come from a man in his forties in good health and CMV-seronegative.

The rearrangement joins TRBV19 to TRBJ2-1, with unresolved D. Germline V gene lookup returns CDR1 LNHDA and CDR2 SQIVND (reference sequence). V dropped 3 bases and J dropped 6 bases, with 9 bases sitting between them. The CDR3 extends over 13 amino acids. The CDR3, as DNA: TGTGCCAGTAGTATTTCCAGTTTCAATGAGCAGTTCTTC. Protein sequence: CASSISSFNEQFF.

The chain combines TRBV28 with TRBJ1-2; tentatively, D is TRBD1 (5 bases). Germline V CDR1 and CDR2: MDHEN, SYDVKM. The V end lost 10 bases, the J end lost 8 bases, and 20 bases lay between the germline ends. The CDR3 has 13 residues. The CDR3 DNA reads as TGTGCCACTACGACAGTTTTAGCGGGCGGCTACACCTTC. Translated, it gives CATTTVLAGGYTF.

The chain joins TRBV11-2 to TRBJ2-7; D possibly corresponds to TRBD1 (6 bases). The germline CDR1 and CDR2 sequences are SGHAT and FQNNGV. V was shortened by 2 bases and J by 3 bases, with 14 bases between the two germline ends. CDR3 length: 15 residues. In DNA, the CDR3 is TGTGCCAGCAGCTTAACAGGGAAGTTCCACTACGAGCAGTACTTC. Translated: CASSLTGKFHYEQYF.

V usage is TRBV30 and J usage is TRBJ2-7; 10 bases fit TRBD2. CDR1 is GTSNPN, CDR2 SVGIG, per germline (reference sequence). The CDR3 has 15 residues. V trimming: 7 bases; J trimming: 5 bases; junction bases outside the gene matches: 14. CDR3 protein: CALDTLSGRADEQYF. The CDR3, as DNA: TGTGCCTTGGACACACTAAGCGGGAGGGCCGACGAGCAGTACTTC.

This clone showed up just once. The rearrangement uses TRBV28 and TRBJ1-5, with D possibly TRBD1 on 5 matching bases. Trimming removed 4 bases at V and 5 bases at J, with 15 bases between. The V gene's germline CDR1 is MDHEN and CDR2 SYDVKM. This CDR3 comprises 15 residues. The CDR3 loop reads CASSSRGHLDQPQHF. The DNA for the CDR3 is TGTGCCAGCAGTTCCCGCGGACATCTTGATCAGCCCCAGCATTTT.

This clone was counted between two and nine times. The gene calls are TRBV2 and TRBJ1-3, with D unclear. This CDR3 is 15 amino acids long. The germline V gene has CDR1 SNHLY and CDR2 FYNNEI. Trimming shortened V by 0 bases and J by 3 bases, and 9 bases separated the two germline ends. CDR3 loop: CASSEALGIGNTIYF. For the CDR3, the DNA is TGTGCCAGCAGTGAAGCGCTAGGAATTGGAAACACCATATATTTT.

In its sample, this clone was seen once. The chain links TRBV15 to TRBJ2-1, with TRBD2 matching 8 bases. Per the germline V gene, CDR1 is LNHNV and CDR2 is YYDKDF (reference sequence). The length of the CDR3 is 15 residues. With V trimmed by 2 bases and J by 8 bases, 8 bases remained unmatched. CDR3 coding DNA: TGTGCCACCAGCAGAAGAGCCCGGGGGGGGGATGAGCAGTTCTTC. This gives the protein CATSRRARGGDEQFF.

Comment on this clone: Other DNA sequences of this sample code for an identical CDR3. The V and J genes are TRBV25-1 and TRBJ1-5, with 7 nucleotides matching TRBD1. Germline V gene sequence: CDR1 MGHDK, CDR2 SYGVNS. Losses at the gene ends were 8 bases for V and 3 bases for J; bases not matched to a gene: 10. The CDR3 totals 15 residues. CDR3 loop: CASSTSGQPNQPQHF. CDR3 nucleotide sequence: TGTGCCAGCTCAACATCGGGACAGCCCAATCAGCCCCAGCATTTT.

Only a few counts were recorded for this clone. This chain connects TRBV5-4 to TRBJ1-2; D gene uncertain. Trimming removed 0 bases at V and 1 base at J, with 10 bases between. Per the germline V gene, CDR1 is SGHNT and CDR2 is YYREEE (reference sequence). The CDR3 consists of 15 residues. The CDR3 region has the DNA TGTGCCAGCAGCTTGGGGGCCGGGGATAACTATGGCTACACCTTC. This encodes CASSLGAGDNYGYTF.

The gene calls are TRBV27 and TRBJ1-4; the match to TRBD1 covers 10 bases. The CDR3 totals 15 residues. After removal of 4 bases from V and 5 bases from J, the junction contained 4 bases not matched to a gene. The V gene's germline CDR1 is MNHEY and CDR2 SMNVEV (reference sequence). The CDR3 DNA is TGTGCCAGCAGTTCCTGGACAGGGGGAAATGAAAAACTGTTTTTT. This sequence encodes CASSSWTGGNEKLFF.

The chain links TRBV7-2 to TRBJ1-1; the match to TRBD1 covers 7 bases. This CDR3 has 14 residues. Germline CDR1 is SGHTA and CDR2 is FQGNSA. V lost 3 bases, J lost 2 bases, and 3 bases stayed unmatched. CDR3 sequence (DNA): TGTGCCAGCAGCTTCGGGACAGCTAACACTGAAGCTTTCTTT. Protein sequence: CASSFGTANTEAFF.

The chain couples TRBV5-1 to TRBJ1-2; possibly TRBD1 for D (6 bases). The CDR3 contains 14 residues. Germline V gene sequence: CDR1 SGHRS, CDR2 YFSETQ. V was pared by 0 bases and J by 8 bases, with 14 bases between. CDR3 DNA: TGCGCCAGCAGCTTGGGTACCACAGGGATAGGCTACACCTTC. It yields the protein CASSLGTTGIGYTF.

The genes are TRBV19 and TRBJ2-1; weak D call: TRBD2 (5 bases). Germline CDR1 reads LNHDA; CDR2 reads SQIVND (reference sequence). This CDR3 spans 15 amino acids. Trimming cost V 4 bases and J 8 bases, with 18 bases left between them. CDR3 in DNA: TGTGCCAGTAGTACCCGCCTAGGGAGATCGGATGAGCAGTTCTTC. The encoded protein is CASSTRLGRSDEQFF.